This T cell receptor beta chain was identified during a study of OX40 agonist ivuxolimab in advanced cancers. Per the germline V gene, CDR1 is SEHNR and CDR2 is FQNEAQ (reference sequence). This CDR3 comprises 14 residues. V dropped 5 bases and J dropped 3 bases, with 14 bases sitting between them. The method was immunoSEQ multiplex PCR; TCRdb's version includes in-frame clones alone and lacks a portion of them. The sample contains fewer than 25,000 clones, 65% to 85% of which appear only once. The study's findings and limits: At 0.1 to 3.0 mg/kg and by week 6, clonal expansion occurred in CD4+ and CD8+ blood T cells.

Of note for this clone: Its antigen is not known.

The sequence was obtained from an adult with an advanced solid tumor such as melanoma, head and neck, liver or kidney cancer. The chain employs TRBV7-9 and TRBJ2-7; maybe TRBD2 (6 bases). This sample comprised CD4+ or CD8+ T cells sorted from blood, obtained in a trial of the OX40 agonist ivuxolimab. DNA of the CDR3: TGTGCCAGCAGCAAAATCACCGGGAGCTACGAGCAGTACTTC. This encodes CASSKITGSYEQYF.